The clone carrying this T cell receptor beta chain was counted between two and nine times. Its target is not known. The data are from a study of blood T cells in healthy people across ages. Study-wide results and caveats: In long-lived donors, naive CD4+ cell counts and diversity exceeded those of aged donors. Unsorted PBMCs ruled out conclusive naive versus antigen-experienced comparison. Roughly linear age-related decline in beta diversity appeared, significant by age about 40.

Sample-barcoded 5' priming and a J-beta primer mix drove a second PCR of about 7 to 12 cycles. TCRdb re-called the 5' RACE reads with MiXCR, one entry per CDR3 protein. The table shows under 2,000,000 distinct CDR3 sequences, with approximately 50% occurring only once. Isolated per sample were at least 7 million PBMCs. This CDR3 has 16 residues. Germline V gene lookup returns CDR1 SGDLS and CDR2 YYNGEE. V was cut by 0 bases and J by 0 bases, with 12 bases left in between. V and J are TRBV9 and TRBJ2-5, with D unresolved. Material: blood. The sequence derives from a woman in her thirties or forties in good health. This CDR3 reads CASSVGPGGNQETQYF. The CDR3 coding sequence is TGTGCCAGCAGCGTAGGTCCGGGCGGTAACCAAGAGACCCAGTACTTC.